The rows below give T cell receptor beta chains drawn from one sample of a study of patients and donors after allogeneic stem cell transplantation. One entry per CDR3 protein results from TCRdb running MiXCR on the RT-PCR reads. The table lists a few hundred thousand distinct CDR3 sequences, roughly 15% of them singletons. The sample was blood, either unsorted or a sorted T cell fraction (not recorded which). The receptors here all came from a human donor who was either an allogeneic HSCT recipient or a stem cell or donor lymphocyte infusion donor (not recorded which). It is not recorded whose cells these are; they may come from a transplant donor. CDR3s include the opening cysteine and the closing phenylalanine or tryptophan.

j_call,v_call,cdr3_aa
TRBJ2-7,TRBV12-3/TRBV12-4,CASTHSGVASYEQYF
TRBJ1-2,TRBV28,CASSFKWLGGYTF
TRBJ2-1,TRBV12-5,CASALGGTFNEQFF
TRBJ2-7,TRBV18,CASSPAGTGGYEQYF
TRBJ1-2,TRBV21-1,CASSKAPTGNYGYTF
TRBJ2-2,TRBV20-1,CSARDAKRLAGGPHPNGELFF
TRBJ1-6,TRBV11-2,CASSLGLYGNSPLHF
TRBJ1-5,TRBV12-3/TRBV12-4,CASRPTGGDQPQHF
TRBJ2-5,TRBV7-8,CASTPDGTQYF
TRBJ1-2,TRBV6-1,CASRRARRGYGYTF
TRBJ1-6,TRBV28,CAGKDSFNSPLHF
TRBJ2-5,TRBV9,CASSGFTGMGETQYF
TRBJ1-1,TRBV12-3/TRBV12-4,CASSFFPAETEAFF
TRBJ2-5,TRBV2,CASSPGQVRQEAQYF
TRBJ2-2,TRBV20-1,CSAARTGGVTGELFF
TRBJ1-4,TRBV4-3,CASSQEQGSGKLFF
TRBJ2-2,TRBV4-3,CASSPVGTSGELFF
TRBJ1-5,TRBV21-1,CASSPGNNQPQHF
TRBJ1-4,TRBV29-1,CSVSTGAAEKLFF
TRBJ2-1,TRBV5-1,CASSLGLGGVGNEQFF
TRBJ1-5,TRBV6-1,CASVGQINQPQHF
TRBJ1-6,TRBV7-3,CASSPGTGGPSPLHF
TRBJ2-1,TRBV12-3/TRBV12-4,CASSTQGGAGYNEQFF
TRBJ1-1,TRBV7-9,CASSLPSGGTEAFF
TRBJ2-1,TRBV20-1,CSAIGLAGHLADNEQFF
TRBJ1-4,TRBV11-2,CASSRVFAPGTTANEKLFF